This is a list of T cell receptor beta chains from one sample in a study of Ad26.COV2.S vaccination and SARS-CoV-2 variants. TCRdb's copy holds only in-frame clones and misses some; the assay was immunoSEQ multiplex PCR. The sample has about 180,000 clones, roughly 85% seen once; the top ten hold 5.9%. Sequencing used peripheral blood, obtained after recovery from COVID-19. Source of these receptors: a human donor who had recovered from COVID-19. The CDR3 runs from the conserved cysteine through the conserved F or W. A D gene is named only where the DNA matches it firmly. Expanded clones are given a class, and other clones once, few, many or no size at all.

d_gene: TRBD1
v_gene: TRBV30
abundance: once
j_gene: TRBJ1-1
CDR3nt: TGTGCCTGGAGTCGGACAGGGACTGGGGGTGAAGCTTTCTTT
CDR3aa: CAWSRTGTGGEAFF

d_gene: -
v_gene: TRBV7-9
abundance: -
j_gene: TRBJ2-3
CDR3nt: TGTGCCAGCAGCTCCCTCGCCTTGGGGGCTAGTACAGATACGCAGTATTTT
CDR3aa: CASSSLALGASTDTQYF

d_gene: TRBD2
v_gene: TRBV5-6
abundance: few
j_gene: TRBJ2-1
CDR3nt: TGTGCCAGCAGCTATATTAGCGGGAGTCACCAGAGAGATGAGCAGTTCTTC
CDR3aa: CASSYISGSHQRDEQFF

d_gene: -
v_gene: TRBV4-1
abundance: many
j_gene: TRBJ1-5
CDR3nt: TGCGCCAGCAGCCCCCTAAGGGGAGGTGACGGGCCCCAGCATTTT
CDR3aa: CASSPLRGGDGPQHF

d_gene: -
v_gene: TRBV19
abundance: -
j_gene: TRBJ2-1
CDR3nt: TGTGCCAGTAGCTCCGAGCCCTATCTTTCCTACAATGAGCAGTTCTTC
CDR3aa: CASSSEPYLSYNEQFF

d_gene: -
v_gene: TRBV7-9
abundance: -
j_gene: TRBJ1-2
CDR3nt: TGTGCCAGCAGCGACGCCCCTTATGGCTACACCTTC
CDR3aa: CASSDAPYGYTF

d_gene: -
v_gene: TRBV7-9
abundance: -
j_gene: TRBJ1-2
CDR3nt: TGTGCCAGCAGCTTAGGAATGAGCGGCTACACCTTC
CDR3aa: CASSLGMSGYTF

d_gene: -
v_gene: TRBV5-8
abundance: -
j_gene: TRBJ2-7
CDR3nt: TGTGCCAGCAGCGACCTCAGACAGCGCCCCTACGAGCAGTACTTC
CDR3aa: CASSDLRQRPYEQYF

d_gene: TRBD2
v_gene: TRBV5-6
abundance: -
j_gene: TRBJ2-5
CDR3nt: TGTGCCAGCAGCTTGGTCGCTAGCGGAAGAGAGACCCAGTACTTC
CDR3aa: CASSLVASGRETQYF

d_gene: -
v_gene: TRBV7-9
abundance: -
j_gene: TRBJ2-3
CDR3nt: TGTGCCAGCAGCTTAAAAGATACGCAGTATTTT
CDR3aa: CASSLKDTQYF

d_gene: -
v_gene: TRBV9
abundance: -
j_gene: TRBJ2-2
CDR3nt: TGTGCCAGCAGCGCCCCCGGAGGGAAGGAGATCGGGGAGCTGTTTTTT
CDR3aa: CASSAPGGKEIGELFF

d_gene: -
v_gene: TRBV7-2
abundance: -
j_gene: TRBJ2-5
CDR3nt: TGTGCCATCTTCTCATCTGGGGGGAGCCAAGAGACCCAGTACTTC
CDR3aa: CAIFSSGGSQETQYF

d_gene: TRBD2
v_gene: TRBV5-4
abundance: once
j_gene: TRBJ2-5
CDR3nt: TGTGCCAGCAGCTTGGGACTAGCGGGAGTAGGAGAGACCCAGTACTTC
CDR3aa: CASSLGLAGVGETQYF

d_gene: -
v_gene: TRBV13
abundance: -
j_gene: TRBJ2-1
CDR3nt: TGTGCCAGCAGCTTCGGCAATGAGCAGTTCTTC
CDR3aa: CASSFGNEQFF

d_gene: -
v_gene: TRBV27
abundance: -
j_gene: TRBJ1-6
CDR3nt: TGTGCCAGCAGTTTCGGGGGCGCAAGGTATAATTCACCCCTCCACTTT
CDR3aa: CASSFGGARYNSPLHF

d_gene: TRBD1
v_gene: TRBV7-9
abundance: -
j_gene: TRBJ1-6
CDR3nt: TGTGCCAGCAGCTTAGGAGGGACAGGGGATCCCCGGTATAATTCACCCCTCCACTTT
CDR3aa: CASSLGGTGDPRYNSPLHF

d_gene: TRBD2
v_gene: TRBV7-4
abundance: -
j_gene: TRBJ2-1
CDR3nt: TGTGCCAGCAGCTTTGGGACTAGCGGGAGAGGGACCTACAATGAGCAGTTCTTC
CDR3aa: CASSFGTSGRGTYNEQFF

d_gene: TRBD1
v_gene: TRBV2
abundance: -
j_gene: TRBJ2-5
CDR3nt: TGTGCCAGCATAGGGACAGGGTCCCAAGAGACCCAGTACTTC
CDR3aa: CASIGTGSQETQYF

d_gene: -
v_gene: TRBV9
abundance: -
j_gene: TRBJ1-4
CDR3nt: TGTGCCAGCAGCATACGGGCCAATGAAAAACTGTTTTTT
CDR3aa: CASSIRANEKLFF

d_gene: -
v_gene: TRBV6-1
abundance: -
j_gene: TRBJ2-7
CDR3nt: TGTGCCAGCAGTGAAGTGGGGCATGGCTCCTACGAGCAGTACTTC
CDR3aa: CASSEVGHGSYEQYF

d_gene: -
v_gene: TRBV18
abundance: once
j_gene: TRBJ2-2
CDR3nt: TGTGCCAGCTCAGCCGTAGTTGCCGGGGAGCTGTTTTTT
CDR3aa: CASSAVVAGELFF

d_gene: -
v_gene: TRBV30
abundance: once
j_gene: TRBJ1-2
CDR3nt: TGTGCCTGGAGGAACTATGGCTACACCTTC
CDR3aa: CAWRNYGYTF

d_gene: -
v_gene: TRBV4-2
abundance: -
j_gene: TRBJ1-5
CDR3nt: TGTGCCAGCAGCCAAAACAGGGGCAATCAGCCCCAGCATTTT
CDR3aa: CASSQNRGNQPQHF

d_gene: TRBD1
v_gene: TRBV19
abundance: -
j_gene: TRBJ1-1
CDR3nt: TGTGCCAGTGGGACAGGGGGTTACATGAACACTGAAGCTTTCTTT
CDR3aa: CASGTGGYMNTEAFF

d_gene: -
v_gene: TRBV2
abundance: -
j_gene: TRBJ2-5
CDR3nt: TGTGCCAGCAGTTACCCCTCGGGGGCGATGGAGACCCAGTACTTC
CDR3aa: CASSYPSGAMETQYF

d_gene: -
v_gene: TRBV4-1
abundance: -
j_gene: TRBJ2-7
CDR3nt: TGCGCCAGCAGCCAAGCTCTTGGTTCGGTGGCCTCCTACGAGCAGTACTTC
CDR3aa: CASSQALGSVASYEQYF

d_gene: TRBD1
v_gene: TRBV29-1
abundance: -
j_gene: TRBJ2-3
CDR3nt: TGCAGCGTGAAATCTGGACAGGGGAAGGCAGATACGCAGTATTTT
CDR3aa: CSVKSGQGKADTQYF

d_gene: TRBD1
v_gene: TRBV28
abundance: -
j_gene: TRBJ1-2
CDR3nt: TGTGCCGCCGCGGGAGGGGGCCCCCTCCATGGCTACACCTTC
CDR3aa: CAAAGGGPLHGYTF

d_gene: TRBD1
v_gene: TRBV18
abundance: -
j_gene: TRBJ1-1
CDR3nt: TGTGCCAGCTCACCTAAGACAGGGACTGAAGCTTTCTTT
CDR3aa: CASSPKTGTEAFF

d_gene: -
v_gene: TRBV30
abundance: -
j_gene: TRBJ2-7
CDR3nt: TGTGCCTGGAGTCCGATTATTTACGAGCAGTACTTC
CDR3aa: CAWSPIIYEQYF

d_gene: TRBD2
v_gene: TRBV11-2
abundance: -
j_gene: TRBJ2-1
CDR3nt: TGTGCCAGCAGCTCCCCCGCGGGAGCCAATGAGCAGTTCTTC
CDR3aa: CASSSPAGANEQFF

d_gene: -
v_gene: TRBV5-1
abundance: -
j_gene: TRBJ1-2
CDR3nt: TGCGCCAGCAGCTTGGTAGACAACCCCCCCCGTGGCTACACCTTC
CDR3aa: CASSLVDNPPRGYTF

d_gene: TRBD2
v_gene: TRBV7-9
abundance: -
j_gene: TRBJ2-7
CDR3nt: TGTGCCAGCAGCAGCTCAACCTGGGACTACCCCTCCTACGAGCAGTACTTC
CDR3aa: CASSSSTWDYPSYEQYF

d_gene: -
v_gene: TRBV6-5
abundance: -
j_gene: TRBJ2-1
CDR3nt: TGTGCCAGCAGTACGGACCGAAGCTCCTACAATGAGCAGTTCTTC
CDR3aa: CASSTDRSSYNEQFF

d_gene: -
v_gene: TRBV3-1/TRBV3-2
abundance: -
j_gene: TRBJ1-4
CDR3nt: TGTGCCAGCAGCCAGACCCAAGGGCAGGCCCCGGAAAAACTGTTTTTT
CDR3aa: CASSQTQGQAPEKLFF

d_gene: -
v_gene: TRBV29-1
abundance: -
j_gene: TRBJ1-2
CDR3nt: TGCAGCGTTGATTGGGTACTGGGCCGTAACTATGGCTACACCTTC
CDR3aa: CSVDWVLGRNYGYTF

d_gene: -
v_gene: TRBV28
abundance: -
j_gene: TRBJ1-1
CDR3nt: TGTGCCAGCAGCCAATACCGGGCCGGCGGGATGAACACTGAAGCTTTCTTT
CDR3aa: CASSQYRAGGMNTEAFF

d_gene: -
v_gene: TRBV18
abundance: -
j_gene: TRBJ1-1
CDR3nt: TGTGCCAGCTCAAATTTAGCCGGGCCGGACACTGAAGCTTTCTTT
CDR3aa: CASSNLAGPDTEAFF

d_gene: -
v_gene: TRBV1
abundance: -
j_gene: TRBJ2-3
CDR3nt: TGCACCAGCAGCCAAGATAGCCTAGCGGGGGTGGATACGCAGTATTTT
CDR3aa: CTSSQDSLAGVDTQYF

d_gene: -
v_gene: TRBV7-9
abundance: -
j_gene: TRBJ2-1
CDR3nt: TGTGCCAGCAGCTTAATCCGGGAACAAGACAATGAGCAGTTCTTC
CDR3aa: CASSLIREQDNEQFF

d_gene: TRBD1
v_gene: TRBV5-1
abundance: -
j_gene: TRBJ1-4
CDR3nt: TGCGCCAGCAGCCCCGGCAGGGGGGGTGAAAAACTGTTTTTT
CDR3aa: CASSPGRGGEKLFF

d_gene: TRBD1
v_gene: TRBV5-1
abundance: -
j_gene: TRBJ2-4
CDR3nt: TGCGCCAGCAGCTTGCCGGGACAGGGAATAAACATTCAGTACTTC
CDR3aa: CASSLPGQGINIQYF

d_gene: -
v_gene: TRBV2
abundance: -
j_gene: TRBJ1-3
CDR3nt: TGTGCCAGCAGCGGACAGACGTCTGGAAACACCATATATTTT
CDR3aa: CASSGQTSGNTIYF

d_gene: -
v_gene: TRBV3-1/TRBV3-2
abundance: -
j_gene: TRBJ1-2
CDR3nt: TGTGCCAGCAGCTTCTACACCGGGACAACCTATGGCTACACCTTC
CDR3aa: CASSFYTGTTYGYTF

d_gene: TRBD1
v_gene: TRBV7-8
abundance: -
j_gene: TRBJ1-2
CDR3nt: TGTGCCAGCACAGGACAGGGCTCCTATGGCTACACCTTC
CDR3aa: CASTGQGSYGYTF

d_gene: -
v_gene: TRBV5-1
abundance: -
j_gene: TRBJ1-1
CDR3nt: TGCGCCAGCAGCTTTAACCCGAATCGGGACACTGAAGCTTTCTTT
CDR3aa: CASSFNPNRDTEAFF

d_gene: -
v_gene: TRBV13
abundance: -
j_gene: TRBJ2-6
CDR3nt: TGTGCCAGCAGCTTATCCGTAGGAACTGGGGCCAACGTCCTGACTTTC
CDR3aa: CASSLSVGTGANVLTF

d_gene: TRBD2
v_gene: TRBV7-3
abundance: -
j_gene: TRBJ2-7
CDR3nt: TGTGCCAGCAGCTTATCAGCGGGAGCCGACGAGCAGTACTTC
CDR3aa: CASSLSAGADEQYF

d_gene: TRBD2
v_gene: TRBV3-1/TRBV3-2
abundance: -
j_gene: TRBJ2-3
CDR3nt: TGTGCCAGCAGCCAAGTAGCGGGGGGTCGCACAGATACGCAGTATTTT
CDR3aa: CASSQVAGGRTDTQYF

d_gene: -
v_gene: TRBV2
abundance: -
j_gene: TRBJ1-1
CDR3nt: TGTGCCAGCAGTACCGACAGGTTTCAGTCTTTCTTT
CDR3aa: CASSTDRFQSFF

d_gene: -
v_gene: TRBV10-3
abundance: -
j_gene: TRBJ2-1
CDR3nt: TGTGCCATCAGTGGGCCGATGTTGGGATCAAGCTCCTACAATGAGCAGTTCTTC
CDR3aa: CAISGPMLGSSSYNEQFF